This TCR beta chain was documented in a study of T cell repertoires in cytomegalovirus infection. Study summary: CMV epitopes used comprised recently identified HLA-C-restricted ones and well-studied HLA-B-restricted ones. Signatures in public TCR beta sequences pointed to both CMV infection and matching HLA type. Study-level results: HLA-C-restricted CMV clonotypes gave the most frequent clonotype in two of eight donors.

Worth noting for this clonotype: Its antigen is as yet unknown. A read error may be the cause here, since a much bigger clone is one base away.

CDR1 and CDR2 from the germline V gene are SGHDT and YYEEEE. CDR3 length: 12 amino acids. With 4 bases clipped from V and 6 bases from J, the junction kept 4 bases outside the gene matches. Via MiXCR, TCRdb re-called the reads, giving one row per CDR3 protein. The sample yields fewer than 1,000,000 distinct CDR3 sequences, approximately 30% seen once. The source was cultured CD8+ T cells from PBMCs, collected from culture after CMV antigen stimulation. The gene calls are TRBV5-6 and TRBJ2-7, with 7 bases aligning to TRBD1. The source is a human donor in good health (CMV status not recorded). Some clones in this sample may be carry-over from other donors' samples. The CDR3 spells CASSGDSGEQYF. The CDR3 nucleotides read TGTGCCAGCAGCGGGGACAGTGGCGAGCAGTACTTC.